Listed here is a single T cell receptor beta chain. This entry comes from a study of blood T cells in healthy people across ages. Looking at the study overall: Using template switching, researchers captured about one barcoded beta molecule for each two T cells.

This CDR3 has 13 residues. CDR1 and CDR2 from the germline V gene are KGHDR and SFDVKD. V was pared by 0 bases and J by 6 bases, with 7 bases between. Per sample, no less than 5.5 micrograms of total RNA were extracted. A sample-barcoded 5' primer and a J-beta primer mix were used in a second PCR of about 6 to 11 cycles. One entry per CDR3 protein, called by TCRdb with MiXCR from the 5' RACE reads. The table includes about 1,500,000 distinct CDR3 sequences, 28% detected once. The chain is built from TRBV24-1 and TRBJ2-5; D gene uncertain. The source is a woman aged 25 to 39 in good health. The material sequenced was blood. The CDR3: CATSDLSAKTQYF. The CDR3 DNA is TGTGCCACCAGTGATTTGAGTGCCAAGACCCAGTACTTC.